This T cell receptor beta chain comes out of a study of blood T cell repertoires in COVID-19. Overall study context: Researchers got acute and convalescent COVID-19 samples from the United States, Italy and Spain. The analysed material was cDNA or gDNA that came from T cells, B-cell-depleted T cells, or PBMCs.

Authors' analysis steps: The authors estimated nucleated cell counts from reference gene primer amplification. Method: immunoSEQ multiplex PCR; TCRdb's copy keeps in-frame clones and lacks some. V, J and clone size were drawn from that table, and D and trimming were deduced from the DNA. This table has under 300,000 clones, roughly 86% appearing once. Trimming removed 4 bases from V and 3 bases from J, with 11 bases in between. Germline loops: CDR1 KGHDR, CDR2 SFDVKD. This CDR3 is built from 14 residues. The sequenced sample was peripheral blood. This receptor was identified in a man between 18 and 29 years old with active or convalescent COVID-19. V is TRBV24-1 and J is TRBJ1-2; D may be TRBD1 (6 bases). The CDR3 region has the DNA TGTGCCACCAGTGACGAACAGGGAGACTATGGCTACACCTTC. This codes for CATSDEQGDYGYTF.